These T cell receptor beta chains were read from a single sample in a study of T cells in Graves' hyperthyroidism and ophthalmopathy. TCRdb re-called the multiplex PCR reads through MiXCR, storing one row per CDR3 protein. The sample contains some 200,000 distinct CDR3 sequences, approximately 17% of which appear only once. Sequencing used blood. These receptors all stem from a man aged 50 to 60 with Graves' hyperthyroidism. CDR3s include the opening cysteine and the closing phenylalanine or tryptophan. D genes are given only for firm matches. Rows give clone size only sometimes, using once, few, many, or a class for an expanded clone.

v_gene,j_gene,abundance,d_gene,CDR3aa,CDR3nt
TRBV5-1,TRBJ2-3,-,-,CASSLGRGAYPSTDTQYF,TGCGCCAGCAGCTTGGGTCGCGGGGCGTATCCTAGCACAGATACGCAGTATTTT
TRBV20-1,TRBJ2-1,many,-,CSARDRQRSAGNEQFF,TGCAGTGCTAGAGATCGTCAGCGCTCAGCTGGCAATGAGCAGTTCTTC
TRBV24-1,TRBJ2-3,-,TRBD2,CATSDPTATSGTDTQYF,TGTGCCACCAGTGATCCGACTGCGACTAGCGGCACAGATACGCAGTATTTT
TRBV27,TRBJ2-5,-,TRBD2,CASSLKASGRALETQYF,TGTGCCAGCAGTTTAAAAGCTAGCGGGAGGGCCCTAGAGACCCAGTACTTC
TRBV5-1,TRBJ1-4,few,-,CASSLELGAEKLFF,TGCGCCAGCAGCCTCGAGCTGGGAGCGGAAAAACTGTTTTTT
TRBV7-3,TRBJ2-3,many,TRBD2,CASSTGLAGDTQYF,TGTGCCAGCAGCACCGGACTAGCGGGAGATACGCAGTATTTT
TRBV7-8,TRBJ2-1,-,TRBD2,CASSTLAGLAKNIQFF,TGTGCCAGCAGCACCTTAGCGGGATTAGCCAAAAACATTCAGTTCTTC
TRBV20-1,TRBJ2-3,many,-,CAPVSGSTDTQYF,TGCGCGCCCGTGAGCGGCAGCACAGATACGCAGTATTTT
TRBV6-1,TRBJ1-1,many,-,CASSEAWRVTEAFF,TGTGCCAGCAGTGAAGCGTGGCGGGTCACTGAAGCTTTCTTT
TRBV27,TRBJ2-7,-,-,CASSSRTGDEQYF,TGTGCCAGCAGCTCTCGAACCGGGGACGAGCAGTACTTC
TRBV28,TRBJ1-6,many,TRBD1,CASSPGGQQGFYNSPLHF,TGTGCCAGCAGTCCGGGGGGACAGCAGGGCTTTTATAATTCACCCCTCCACTTT
TRBV6-1,TRBJ2-4,few,-,CASNPVVAKNIQYF,TGTGCCAGCAACCCGGTGGTGGCCAAAAACATTCAGTACTTC
TRBV6-6,TRBJ2-7,few,TRBD2,CASSYSLRAGVHEQYF,TGTGCCAGCAGTTACTCCTTACGGGCGGGAGTCCACGAGCAGTACTTC
TRBV11-1,TRBJ2-3,many,-,CASSIRVGTDTQYF,TGTGCCAGCAGTATAAGGGTTGGCACAGATACGCAGTATTTT
TRBV11-2,TRBJ2-1,many,TRBD2,CASSLAGGPYEQFF,TGTGCCAGCAGCTTAGCGGGAGGGCCATATGAGCAGTTCTTC
TRBV7-2,TRBJ1-1,-,-,CASSLRQAMNTEAFF,TGTGCCAGCAGCTTGCGACAGGCCATGAACACTGAAGCTTTCTTT
TRBV7-2,TRBJ2-3,many,TRBD2,CASSLVRASGSRADTQYF,TGTGCCAGCAGCTTAGTGCGAGCCAGCGGGAGTAGAGCAGATACGCAGTATTTT
TRBV5-8,TRBJ2-3,-,TRBD1,CASSFGSGGFFTDTQYF,TGTGCCAGCAGCTTCGGCTCAGGGGGATTCTTCACAGATACGCAGTATTTT
TRBV9,TRBJ2-1,-,-,CASSVDRASEQFF,TGTGCCAGCAGCGTAGACAGAGCTTCTGAGCAGTTCTTC
TRBV28,TRBJ2-5,many,TRBD2,CASSFPGGLAGIEAQYF,TGTGCCAGCAGTTTCCCCGGGGGACTAGCGGGGATTGAGGCCCAGTACTTC
TRBV9,TRBJ2-5,few,-,CASSVAGSLGETQYF,TGTGCCAGCAGCGTAGCGGGTAGCCTGGGAGAGACCCAGTACTTC
TRBV5-1,TRBJ1-4,few,TRBD1,CASSPLGTGMEKLFF,TGCGCCAGCAGCCCACTTGGGACAGGGATGGAAAAACTGTTTTTT
TRBV3-2,TRBJ2-7,many,-,CASSLKMWRDRVHEQYF,TGTGCCAGCAGCCTCAAGATGTGGCGGGACAGGGTACACGAGCAGTACTTC
TRBV2,TRBJ2-3,many,-,CASSAFRSNGVTDTQYF,TGTGCCAGCAGTGCCTTTCGAAGTAACGGGGTGACAGATACGCAGTATTTT
TRBV3-1,TRBJ1-1,many,-,CASTPQVNSASAFF,TGTGCCAGCACTCCTCAGGTCAACAGCGCCTCAGCTTTCTTT
TRBV6-2/TRBV6-3,TRBJ2-1,few,TRBD2,CASSYPLAGGPYNEQFF,TGTGCCAGCAGCTACCCCTTGGCGGGAGGGCCCTACAATGAGCAGTTCTTC
TRBV13,TRBJ2-7,-,-,CASSLGGTLNSEQYF,TGTGCCAGCAGTCTCGGGGGTACTTTAAATTCCGAGCAGTACTTC
TRBV2,TRBJ2-5,many,-,CASTRGSMETQYF,TGTGCCAGCACTCGAGGGAGTATGGAGACCCAGTACTTC
TRBV18,TRBJ2-7,few,TRBD1,CASTPTGVHYEQYF,TGTGCCAGCACCCCTACAGGGGTCCACTACGAGCAGTACTTC
TRBV3-1,TRBJ2-1,many,TRBD2,CASSNSGRAGEQFF,TGTGCCAGCAGCAATAGCGGGAGGGCCGGTGAGCAGTTCTTC
TRBV5-1,TRBJ2-7,many,TRBD2,CASSPRTSVYEQYF,TGCGCCAGCAGCCCACGGACTAGCGTCTACGAGCAGTACTTC
TRBV4-1,TRBJ1-3,few,-,CASSQSRAGSGNTIYF,TGCGCCAGCAGCCAATCTCGGGCAGGGTCTGGAAACACCATATATTTT
TRBV6-1,TRBJ2-3,few,TRBD2,CASSELAGAPDTQYF,TGTGCCAGCAGTGAATTGGCGGGAGCTCCAGATACGCAGTATTTT
TRBV10-3,TRBJ2-5,few,TRBD2,CAISGTNVQETQYF,TGTGCCATCAGCGGGACTAATGTCCAAGAGACCCAGTACTTC
TRBV11-2,TRBJ1-1,-,-,CASTLDREAFF,TGTGCCAGCACCCTTGACCGGGAGGCTTTCTTT
TRBV7-3,TRBJ2-5,many,-,CASSLTRDSGKETQYF,TGTGCCAGCAGCTTAACGAGGGACTCAGGGAAAGAGACCCAGTACTTC
TRBV7-9,TRBJ2-7,many,TRBD2,CASFTSGITYEQYF,TGTGCCAGCTTTACTAGCGGGATAACCTACGAGCAGTACTTC
TRBV6-2/TRBV6-3,TRBJ2-1,-,TRBD2,CDSSYVAGGGNEQFF,TGTGACAGCAGTTACGTAGCGGGAGGGGGGAATGAGCAGTTCTTC
TRBV24-1,TRBJ2-3,-,-,CATTSPGGGTQYF,TGTGCCACCACCTCCCCCGGAGGTGGAACGCAGTATTTT
TRBV10-3,TRBJ2-1,few,-,CATLAPRESINEQFF,TGTGCCACCCTGGCCCCCCGGGAGTCCATCAATGAGCAGTTCTTC